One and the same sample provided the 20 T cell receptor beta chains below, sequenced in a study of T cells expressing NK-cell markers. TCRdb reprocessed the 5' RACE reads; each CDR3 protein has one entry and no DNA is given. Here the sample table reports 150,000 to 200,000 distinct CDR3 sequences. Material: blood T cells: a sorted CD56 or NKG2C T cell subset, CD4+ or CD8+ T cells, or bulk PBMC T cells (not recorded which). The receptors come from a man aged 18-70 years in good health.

CDR3: CASSSGGGLSYNEQFF. This rearrangement joins TRBV21-1 to TRBJ2-1; TCRdb picks TRBD2, but there is no DNA to check that call. TRBV21-1 is a pseudogene. CDR3 size: 16 residues.

CDR3 loop: CASSLPESSVYEQYF. The V call is TRBV28, the J call TRBJ2-7; checking the TCRdb D call of TRBD2 is not possible without DNA. CDR1 and CDR2 from the germline V gene are MDHEN and SYDVKM. This CDR3 spans 15 amino acids.

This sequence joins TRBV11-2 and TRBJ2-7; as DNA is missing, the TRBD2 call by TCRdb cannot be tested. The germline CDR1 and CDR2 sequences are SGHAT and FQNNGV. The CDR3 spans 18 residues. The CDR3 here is CASTSQVAGHAVPYEQYF.

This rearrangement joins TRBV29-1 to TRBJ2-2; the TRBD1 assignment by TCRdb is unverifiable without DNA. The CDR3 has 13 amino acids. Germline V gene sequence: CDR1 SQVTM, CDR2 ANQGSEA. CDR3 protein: CSAGTANTGELFF.

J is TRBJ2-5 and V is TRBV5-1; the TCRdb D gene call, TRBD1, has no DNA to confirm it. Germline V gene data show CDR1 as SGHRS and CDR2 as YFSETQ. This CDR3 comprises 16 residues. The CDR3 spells CASSLWPGQVEETQYF.

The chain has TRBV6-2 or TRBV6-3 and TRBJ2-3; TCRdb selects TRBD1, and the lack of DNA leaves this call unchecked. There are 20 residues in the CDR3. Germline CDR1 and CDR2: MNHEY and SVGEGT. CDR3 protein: CASSYGPFGQGLKSTDTQYF.

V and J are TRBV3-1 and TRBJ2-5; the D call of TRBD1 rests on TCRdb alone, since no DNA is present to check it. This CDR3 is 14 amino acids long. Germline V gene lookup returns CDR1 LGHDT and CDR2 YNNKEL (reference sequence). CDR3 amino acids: CASRLQGSRETQYF.

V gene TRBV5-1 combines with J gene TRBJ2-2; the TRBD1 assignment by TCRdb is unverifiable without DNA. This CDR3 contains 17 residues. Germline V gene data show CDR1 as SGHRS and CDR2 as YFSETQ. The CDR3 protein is CASSFTGRPTNTGELFF.

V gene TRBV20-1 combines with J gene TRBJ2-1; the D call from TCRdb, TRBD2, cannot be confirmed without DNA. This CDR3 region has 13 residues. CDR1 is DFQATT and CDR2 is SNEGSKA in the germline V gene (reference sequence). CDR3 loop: CSAPALVEGEQFF.

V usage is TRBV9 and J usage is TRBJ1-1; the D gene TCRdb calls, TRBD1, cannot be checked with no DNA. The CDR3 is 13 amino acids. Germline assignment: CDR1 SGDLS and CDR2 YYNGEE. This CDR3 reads CASSAPPPTEAFF.

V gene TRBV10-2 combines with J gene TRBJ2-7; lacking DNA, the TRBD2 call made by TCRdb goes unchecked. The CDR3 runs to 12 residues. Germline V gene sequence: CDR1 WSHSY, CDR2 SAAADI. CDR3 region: CASTGGGDEQYF.

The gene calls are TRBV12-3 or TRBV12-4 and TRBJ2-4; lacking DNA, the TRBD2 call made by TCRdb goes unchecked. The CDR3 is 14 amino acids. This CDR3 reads CASSPSGVGNIQYF.

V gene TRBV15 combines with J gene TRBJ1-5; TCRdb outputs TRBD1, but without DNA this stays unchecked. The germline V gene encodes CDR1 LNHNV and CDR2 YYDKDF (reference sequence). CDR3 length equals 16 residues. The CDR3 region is CATSRSRDRDNQPQHF.

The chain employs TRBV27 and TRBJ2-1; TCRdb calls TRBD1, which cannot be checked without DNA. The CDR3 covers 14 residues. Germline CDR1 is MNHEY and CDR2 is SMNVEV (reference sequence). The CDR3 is CASSSGQAHNEQFF.

The CDR3 loop reads CASSIDGRGLYTDTQYF. The chain recombines TRBV19 with TRBJ2-3; checking the TCRdb D call of TRBD2 is not possible without DNA. The V gene's germline CDR1 is LNHDA and CDR2 SQIVND (reference sequence). The CDR3 sequence is 17 residues long.

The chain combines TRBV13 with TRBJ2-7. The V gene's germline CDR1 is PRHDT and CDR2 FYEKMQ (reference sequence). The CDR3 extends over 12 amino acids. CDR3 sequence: CASSSETYEQYF.

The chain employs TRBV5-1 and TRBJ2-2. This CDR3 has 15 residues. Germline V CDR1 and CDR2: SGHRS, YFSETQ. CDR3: CASSFVGKNTGELFF. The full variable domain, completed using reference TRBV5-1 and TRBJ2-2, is KAGVTQTPRYLIKTRGQQVTLSCSPISGHRSVSWYQQTPGQGLQFLFEYFSETQRNKGNFPGRFSGRQFSNSRSEMNVSTLELGDSALYLCASSFVGKNTGELFFGEGSRLTVL.

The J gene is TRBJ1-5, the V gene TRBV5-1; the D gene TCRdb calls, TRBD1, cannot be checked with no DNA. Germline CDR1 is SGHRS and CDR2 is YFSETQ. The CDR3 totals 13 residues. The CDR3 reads CASRGTDNQPQHF.

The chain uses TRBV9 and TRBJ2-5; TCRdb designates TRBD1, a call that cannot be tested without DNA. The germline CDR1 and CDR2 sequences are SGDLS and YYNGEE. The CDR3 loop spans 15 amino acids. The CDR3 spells CASSTGQGGQETQYF.

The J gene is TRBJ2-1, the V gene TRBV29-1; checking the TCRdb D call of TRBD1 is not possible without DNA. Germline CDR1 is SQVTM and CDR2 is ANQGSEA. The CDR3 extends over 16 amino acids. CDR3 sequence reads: CSVEEGTGVVSGEQFF.